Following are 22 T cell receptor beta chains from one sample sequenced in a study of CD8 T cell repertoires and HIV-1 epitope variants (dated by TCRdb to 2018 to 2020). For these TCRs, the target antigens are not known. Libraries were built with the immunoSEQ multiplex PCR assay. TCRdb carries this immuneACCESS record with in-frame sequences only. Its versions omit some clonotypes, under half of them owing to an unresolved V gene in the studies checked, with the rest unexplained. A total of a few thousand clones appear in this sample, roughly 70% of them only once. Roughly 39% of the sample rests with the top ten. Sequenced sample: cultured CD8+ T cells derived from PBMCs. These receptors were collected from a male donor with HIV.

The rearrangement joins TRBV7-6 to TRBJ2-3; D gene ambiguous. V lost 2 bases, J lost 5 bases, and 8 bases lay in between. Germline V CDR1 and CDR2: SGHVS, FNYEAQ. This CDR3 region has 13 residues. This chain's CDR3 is CASSLLSLDTQYF. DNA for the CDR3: TGTGCCAGCAGCTTACTTAGCCTAGATACGCAGTATTTT.

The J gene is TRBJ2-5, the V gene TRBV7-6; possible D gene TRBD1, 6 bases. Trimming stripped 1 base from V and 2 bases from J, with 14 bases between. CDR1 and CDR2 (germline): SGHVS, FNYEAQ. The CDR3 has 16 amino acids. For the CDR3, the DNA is TGTGCCAGCAGCTTAGGAGCGAGACAGGAACAAGAGACCCAGTACTTC. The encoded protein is CASSLGARQEQETQYF. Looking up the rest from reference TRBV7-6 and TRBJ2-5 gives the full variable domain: GAGVSQSPRYKVTKRGQDVALRCDPISGHVSLYWYRQALGQGPEFLTYFNYEAQQDKSGLPNDRFSAERPEGSISTLTIQRTEQRDSAMYRCASSLGARQEQETQYFGPGTRLLVL.

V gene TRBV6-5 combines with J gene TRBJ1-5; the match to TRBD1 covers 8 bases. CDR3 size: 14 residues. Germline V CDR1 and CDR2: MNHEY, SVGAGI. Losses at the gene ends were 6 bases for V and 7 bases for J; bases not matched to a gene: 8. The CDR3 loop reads CASRSGQGKQPQHF. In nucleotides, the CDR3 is TGTGCCAGCAGATCCGGACAGGGAAAACAGCCCCAGCATTTT.

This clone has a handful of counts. The CDR3 sequence is CASSLDPDEQFF. CDR3 coding DNA: TGTGCCAGCAGCTTAGATCCGGATGAGCAGTTCTTC. This chain uses TRBV7-9 with TRBJ2-1; D not certain. The CDR3 loop spans 12 amino acids. Per germline, CDR1 SEHNR and CDR2 FQNEAQ (reference sequence). The V end lost 1 base, the J end lost 8 bases, and 6 bases lay between the germline ends.

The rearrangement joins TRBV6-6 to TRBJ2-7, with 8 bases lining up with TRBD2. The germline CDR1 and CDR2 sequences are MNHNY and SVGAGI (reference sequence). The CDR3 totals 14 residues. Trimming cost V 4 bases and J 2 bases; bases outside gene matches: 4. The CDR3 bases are TGTGCCAGCAGTTTACGAGCGGGAGCCTACGAGCAGTACTTC. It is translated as CASSLRAGAYEQYF.

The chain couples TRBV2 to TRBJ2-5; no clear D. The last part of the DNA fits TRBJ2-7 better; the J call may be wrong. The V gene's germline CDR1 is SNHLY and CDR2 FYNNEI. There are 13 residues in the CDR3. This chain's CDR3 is CASKGTTSYEQYF. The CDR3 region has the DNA TGTGCCAGCAAGGGCACCACATCCTACGAGCAGTACTTC.

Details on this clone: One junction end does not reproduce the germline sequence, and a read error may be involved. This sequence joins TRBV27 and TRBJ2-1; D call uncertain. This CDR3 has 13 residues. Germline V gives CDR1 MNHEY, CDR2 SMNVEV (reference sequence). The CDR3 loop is CVSSFSIKGTQFF. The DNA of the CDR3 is TGTGTCAGCAGTTTTTCCATTAAGGGTACTCAGTTCTTC.

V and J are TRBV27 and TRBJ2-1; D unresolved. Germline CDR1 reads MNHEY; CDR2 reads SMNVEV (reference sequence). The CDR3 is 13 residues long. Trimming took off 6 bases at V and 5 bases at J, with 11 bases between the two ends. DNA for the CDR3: TGTGCCAGCAGCCAAGCGTACAACAATGAGCAGTTCTTC. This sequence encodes CASSQAYNNEQFF.

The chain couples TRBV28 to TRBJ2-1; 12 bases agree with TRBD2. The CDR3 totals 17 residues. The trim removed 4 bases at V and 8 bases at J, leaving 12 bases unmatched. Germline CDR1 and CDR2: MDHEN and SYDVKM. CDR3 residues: CASSSRTSGIVGDEQFF. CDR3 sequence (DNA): TGTGCCAGCAGTTCAAGGACTAGCGGGATTGTGGGCGATGAGCAGTTCTTC.

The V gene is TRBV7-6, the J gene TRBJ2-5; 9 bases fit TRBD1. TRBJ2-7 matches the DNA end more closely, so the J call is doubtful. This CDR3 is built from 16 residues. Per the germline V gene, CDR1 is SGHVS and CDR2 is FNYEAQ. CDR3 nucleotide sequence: TGTGCCAGCAGCTACTTGACAGGGGGGCCAACCTACGAGCAGTACTTC. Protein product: CASSYLTGGPTYEQYF.

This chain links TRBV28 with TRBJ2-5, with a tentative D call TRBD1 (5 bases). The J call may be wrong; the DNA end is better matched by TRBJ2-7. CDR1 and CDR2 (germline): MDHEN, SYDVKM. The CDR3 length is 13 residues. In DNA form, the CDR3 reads TGTGCCAGCAGTTTGCGACAGACCTACGAGCAGTACTTC. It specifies CASSLRQTYEQYF.

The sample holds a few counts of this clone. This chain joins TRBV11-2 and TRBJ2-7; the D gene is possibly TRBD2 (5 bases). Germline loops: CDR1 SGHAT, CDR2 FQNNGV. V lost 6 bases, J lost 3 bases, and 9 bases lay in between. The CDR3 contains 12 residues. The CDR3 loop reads CASSSGIYEQYF. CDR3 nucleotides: TGTGCCAGCAGTTCGGGGATCTACGAGCAGTACTTC.

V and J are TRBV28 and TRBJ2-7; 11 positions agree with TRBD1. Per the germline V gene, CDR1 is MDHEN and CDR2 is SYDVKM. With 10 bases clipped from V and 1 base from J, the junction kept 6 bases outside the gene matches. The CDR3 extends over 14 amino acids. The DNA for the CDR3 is TGTGCCATCTCGGACAGGGGGCTTTCCTACGAGCAGTACTTC. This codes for CAISDRGLSYEQYF.

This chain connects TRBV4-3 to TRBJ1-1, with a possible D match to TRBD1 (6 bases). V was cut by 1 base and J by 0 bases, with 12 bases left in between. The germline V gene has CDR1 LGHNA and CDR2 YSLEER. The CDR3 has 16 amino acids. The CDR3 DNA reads TGCGCCAGCAGCCAAGCGGGTGGGGGGCTGAACACTGAAGCTTTCTTT. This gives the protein CASSQAGGGLNTEAFF.

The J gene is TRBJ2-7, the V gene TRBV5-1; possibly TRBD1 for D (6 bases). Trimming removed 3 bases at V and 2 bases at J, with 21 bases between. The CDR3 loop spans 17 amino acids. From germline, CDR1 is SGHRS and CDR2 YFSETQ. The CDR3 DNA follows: TGCGCCAGCAGCTCCGAGGCAACAGGGATGACAACCTACGAGCAGTACTTC. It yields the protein CASSSEATGMTTYEQYF.

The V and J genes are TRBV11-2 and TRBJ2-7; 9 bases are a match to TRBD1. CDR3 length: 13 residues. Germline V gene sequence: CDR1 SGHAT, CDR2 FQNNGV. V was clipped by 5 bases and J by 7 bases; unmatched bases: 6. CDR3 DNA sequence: TGTGCCAGCAGCCTCGGGACAGGGCAGGAGCAGTACTTC. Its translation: CASSLGTGQEQYF.

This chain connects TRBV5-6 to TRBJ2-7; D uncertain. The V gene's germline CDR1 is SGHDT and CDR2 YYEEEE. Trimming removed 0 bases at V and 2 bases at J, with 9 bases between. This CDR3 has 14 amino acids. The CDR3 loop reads CASSLAGSAYEQYF. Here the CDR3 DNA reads TGTGCCAGCAGCTTGGCCGGCAGCGCCTACGAGCAGTACTTC.

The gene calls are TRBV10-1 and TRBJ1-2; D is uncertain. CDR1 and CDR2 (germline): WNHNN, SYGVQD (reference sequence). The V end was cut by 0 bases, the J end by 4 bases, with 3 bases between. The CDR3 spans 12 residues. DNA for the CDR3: TGCGCCAGCAGTGAGTCGGCCTATGGCTACACCTTC. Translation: CASSESAYGYTF.

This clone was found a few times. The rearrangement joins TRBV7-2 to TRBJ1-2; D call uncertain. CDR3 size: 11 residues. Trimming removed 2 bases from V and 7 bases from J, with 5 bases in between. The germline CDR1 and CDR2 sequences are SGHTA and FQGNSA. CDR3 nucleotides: TGTGCCAGCAGCTTAAACCGTGGCTACACCTTC. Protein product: CASSLNRGYTF. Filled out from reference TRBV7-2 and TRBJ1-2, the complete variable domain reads GAGVSQSPSNKVTEKGKDVELRCDPISGHTALYWYRQSLGQGLEFLIYFQGNSAPDKSGLPSDRFSAERTGGSVSTLTIQRTQQEDSAVYLCASSLNRGYTFGSGTRLTVV.

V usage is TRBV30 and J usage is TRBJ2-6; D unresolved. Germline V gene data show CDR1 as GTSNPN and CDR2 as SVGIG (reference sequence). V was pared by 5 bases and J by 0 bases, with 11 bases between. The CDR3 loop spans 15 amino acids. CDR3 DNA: TGTGCCTGGGGGGTAGAAGCCTCTGGGGCCAACGTCCTGACTTTC. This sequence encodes CAWGVEASGANVLTF.

This chain's CDR3 is CASSPGTGNYEQYF. The CDR3, as DNA: TGTGCCAGCAGCCCCGGGACAGGGAACTACGAGCAGTACTTC. The chain couples TRBV7-2 to TRBJ2-7, with 9 positions matching TRBD1. V lost 5 bases and J lost 3; bases outside the gene matches: 5. Germline V gives CDR1 SGHTA, CDR2 FQGNSA. CDR3 size: 14 residues.

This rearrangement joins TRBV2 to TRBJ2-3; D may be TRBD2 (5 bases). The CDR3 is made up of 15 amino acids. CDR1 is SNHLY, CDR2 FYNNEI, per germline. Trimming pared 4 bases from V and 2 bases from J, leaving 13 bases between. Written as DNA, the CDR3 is TGTGCCAGCAGTGTAGTCGGGAAGATCACAGATACGCAGTATTTT. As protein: CASSVVGKITDTQYF.